A single TCR beta chain is shown here with its context. The entry originates in a study of cytomegalovirus exposure and HLA in healthy donors. Study details: A prior analysis found more than 90 million unique TCR beta sequences from 170 million or so T cells.

The PCR used 60 Vbeta and 13 Jbeta primers. This table comes from immunoSEQ multiplex PCR, and its TCRdb copy is limited to in-frame clones, with some not included. The sample lists tens of thousands of clones, 80% to 90% seen once, with 4.5% to 7% in the top ten. V was cut by 0 bases and J by 11 bases, with 11 bases left in between. Germline CDR1 is SGHVS and CDR2 is FNYEAQ. The CDR3 extends over 12 amino acids. The V gene is TRBV7-6, the J gene TRBJ2-7; maybe TRBD2 (5 bases). Sequencing input: PBMCs. The clonotype comes from a woman aged 18-29 years in good health and CMV-seropositive. The CDR3 is CASSLADGREYF. DNA for the CDR3: TGTGCCAGCAGCTTAGCGGACGGGCGGGAGTACTTC.